Below are 24 T cell receptor beta chains sequenced from a single sample in a study of CD8 T cells in ankylosing spondylitis. TCRdb recomputed calls from the 5' RACE reads with MiXCR, one row per CDR3 protein. The sample holds 100,000 to 150,000 distinct CDR3 sequences; about a tenth are singletons and the top ten take approximately 3.5%. The specimen was blood, either unsorted or a sorted T cell fraction (not recorded which). The source is a male donor with ankylosing spondylitis or in good health (not recorded which).

Many counts were recorded for this clonotype. V is TRBV5-1 and J is TRBJ2-7; D is unclear. Trimming shortened V by 4 bases and J by 2 bases, and 16 bases separated the two germline ends. Germline CDR1 and CDR2: SGHRS and YFSETQ. The CDR3 has 15 residues. CDR3 DNA: TGCGCCAGCAGCCCGAATGGCTTGGGTGCCTACGAGCAGTACTTC. Translation gives CASSPNGLGAYEQYF. The variable domain in full, completed from reference TRBV5-1 and TRBJ2-7, reads KAGVTQTPRYLIKTRGQQVTLSCSPISGHRSVSWYQQTPGQGLQFLFEYFSETQRNKGNFPGRFSGRQFSNSRSEMNVSTLELGDSALYLCASSPNGLGAYEQYFGPGTRLTVT.

This clonotype was detected only a few times. The chain joins TRBV7-9 to TRBJ2-5, with 7 bases identical to TRBD1. Trimming cost V 1 base and J 2 bases; bases outside gene matches: 4. The CDR3 is made up of 15 amino acids. CDR1 and CDR2 (germline): SEHNR, FQNEAQ (reference sequence). CDR3 sequence reads: CASSLGDSGQETQYF. The CDR3, as DNA: TGTGCCAGCAGCTTAGGGGACAGTGGACAAGAGACCCAGTACTTC.

This chain uses TRBV18 with TRBJ2-5; unclear D gene. This CDR3 is built from 14 residues. CDR1 and CDR2 (germline): KGHSH, LQKENI. V lost 6 bases, J lost 5 bases, and 16 bases lay in between. The CDR3 nucleotides read TGTGCCAGCTCTCGAGACCCTGGTTGGGAGACCCAGTACTTC. Amino acids: CASSRDPGWETQYF.

This chain uses TRBV6-1 with TRBJ2-2; 7 bases match TRBD2. After removal of 7 bases from V and 6 bases from J, the junction contained 8 bases not matched to a gene. The CDR3 has 14 amino acids. The germline V gene has CDR1 MNHNS and CDR2 SASEGT. The CDR3 protein is CASTATSRAGELFF. The CDR3 nucleotides are TGTGCCAGCACCGCGACTAGCAGAGCCGGGGAGCTGTTTTTT.

This clonotype was recorded many times. DNA for the CDR3: TGTGCCAGCAGCCAGTCGGGAGTCAATGAGCAGTTCTTC. Protein: CASSQSGVNEQFF. The V gene is TRBV3-1, the J gene TRBJ2-1, with D maybe TRBD2 (6 bases). Trimming removed 3 bases from V and 6 bases from J, with 9 bases in between. Germline assignment: CDR1 LGHDT and CDR2 YNNKEL (reference sequence). The CDR3 has 13 amino acids.

This clonotype was picked up many times. The chain is built from TRBV4-3 and TRBJ2-2; D unresolved. The germline V gene has CDR1 LGHNA and CDR2 YSLEER. The ends were cut back, 0 bases at V and 0 bases at J, with 14 bases in the middle. The CDR3 is 18 amino acids. The CDR3 coding sequence is TGCGCCAGCAGCCAAGACAGTACTGCCTATACGAACACCGGGGAGCTGTTTTTT. Translation: CASSQDSTAYTNTGELFF.

A few counts support this clonotype. This sequence joins TRBV20-1 and TRBJ1-1, with D perhaps matching TRBD1 (6 bases). There are 17 residues in the CDR3. The germline gives CDR1 DFQATT, CDR2 SNEGSKA (reference sequence). V lost 1 base and J lost 2, with 20 bases in between. CDR3 region: CSARGPRRGVRNTEAFF. CDR3 coding DNA: TGCAGTGCTAGAGGACCGCGAAGGGGGGTTAGAAACACTGAAGCTTTCTTT.

V is TRBV12-3 or TRBV12-4 and J is TRBJ1-4, with TRBD1 matching 7 bases. After removal of 6 bases from V and 8 bases from J, the junction contained 9 bases not matched to a gene. The CDR3 loop spans 14 amino acids. The CDR3 coding sequence is TGTGCCAGCAGGAAGGGGGCGCCTCTAGAAAAACTGTTTTTT. Translating it yields CASRKGAPLEKLFF.

This clonotype was detected ten times or more. This sequence joins TRBV7-2 and TRBJ2-1; D may be TRBD2 (6 bases). Germline values: CDR1 SGHTA, CDR2 FQGNSA. This CDR3 contains 17 residues. Trimming left V 5 bases short and J 0 bases short, with 17 bases between. In DNA, the CDR3 is TGTGCCAGCAGCCAAAAGATGGGACTGGGCTCCTACAATGAGCAGTTCTTC. As protein: CASSQKMGLGSYNEQFF.

This clonotype was observed many times. The rearrangement uses TRBV6-5 and TRBJ2-3; TRBD1 or TRBD2 may be the D gene (6 bases each). The CDR3 consists of 16 residues. Germline-derived CDR1 and CDR2 are MNHEY and SVGAGI. With 1 base removed from V and 0 bases from J, the gap between germline ends came to 11 bases. The CDR3 DNA reads TGTGCCAGCAGTTACTGGGGGGCGAGAAGCACAGATACGCAGTATTTT. Protein: CASSYWGARSTDTQYF.

CDR3 DNA: TGTGCCATCAGTGAGCCCCGACTAGCGGGAGTACAAGAGACCCAGTACTTC. It codes for CAISEPRLAGVQETQYF. This rearrangement joins TRBV10-3 to TRBJ2-5, with TRBD2 identical over 12 bases. The CDR3 sequence is 17 residues long. V shed 2 bases, J shed 2 bases, and the junction held 6 bases outside the gene matches. CDR1 and CDR2 (germline): ENHRY, SYGVKD.

This clonotype was detected many times. In DNA form, the CDR3 reads TGTGCCACCAGCAGAAATCATAAGGTCGGGACTAGCGGGAGCTTCACCGGGGAGCTGTTTTTT. It encodes CATSRNHKVGTSGSFTGELFF. The V call is TRBV15, the J call TRBJ2-2; TRBD2 matches 14 bases. The V segment lost 2 bases and the J segment 4 bases; nucleotides outside the gene matches: 15. CDR1 and CDR2 from the germline V gene are LNHNV and YYDKDF (reference sequence). The CDR3 spans 21 residues. Full variable domain (rest looked up from reference TRBV15 and TRBJ2-2): DAMVIQNPRYQVTQFGKPVTLSCSQTLNHNVMYWYQQKSSQAPKLLFHYYDKDFNNEADTPDNFQSRRPNTSFCFLDIRSPGLGDTAMYLCATSRNHKVGTSGSFTGELFFGEGSRLTVL.

This clonotype has at least ten counts. The chain couples TRBV7-9 to TRBJ2-1; D is possibly TRBD1 (6 bases). The V gene's germline CDR1 is SEHNR and CDR2 FQNEAQ (reference sequence). V was shortened by 5 bases and J by 7 bases, with 15 bases between the two germline ends. The CDR3 is made up of 14 amino acids. The CDR3 spells CASSPSSRGNEQFF. CDR3 nucleotides: TGTGCCAGCAGCCCATCTTCCAGGGGAAATGAGCAGTTCTTC.

This clonotype was counted only a few times. The chain links TRBV7-2 to TRBJ2-5; perhaps TRBD1 as D (5 bases). Trimming cost V 4 bases and J 7 bases, with 25 bases left between them. The CDR3 is 17 amino acids. The germline gives CDR1 SGHTA, CDR2 FQGNSA. For the CDR3, the DNA is TGTGCCAGCAGCTCAGCTCAGACAGCCCCTAAAAGATCGACCCAGTACTTC. Amino acids: CASSSAQTAPKRSTQYF.

This clonotype was found many times. The chain employs TRBV5-1 and TRBJ2-7, with a possible D match to TRBD2 (6 bases). Germline CDR1 is SGHRS and CDR2 is YFSETQ. V shed 1 base and J shed 0 bases, with 20 bases lying between them. The CDR3 is 18 residues long. For the CDR3, the DNA is TGCGCCAGCAGCTTGTCGGAGGGTACGTACGCTTTCTCCTACGAGCAGTACTTC. This gives the protein CASSLSEGTYAFSYEQYF.

The V and J genes are TRBV3-1 and TRBJ2-5; TRBD2 aligns across 10 bases. The CDR3 runs to 19 residues. V shed 1 base and J 2 bases; nucleotides not matched to a gene: 13. Germline V gene lookup returns CDR1 LGHDT and CDR2 YNNKEL (reference sequence). The CDR3 is CASSQGSGLAGARQETQYF. For the CDR3, the DNA is TGTGCCAGCAGCCAAGGTTCCGGGCTAGCGGGAGCGCGGCAAGAGACCCAGTACTTC.

Ten or more counts support this clonotype. The chain employs TRBV12-3 or TRBV12-4 and TRBJ2-3, with 9 bases that match TRBD1. The CDR3 spans 13 residues. V shed 8 bases, J shed 5 bases, and the junction held 5 bases outside the gene matches. The CDR3 is CASAQGAKDTQYF. CDR3 sequence (DNA): TGTGCCAGCGCACAGGGGGCAAAAGATACGCAGTATTTT.

The chain couples TRBV6-1 to TRBJ2-2, with 9 bases matching TRBD1. The CDR3 is made up of 16 amino acids. V dropped 5 bases and J dropped 0; count of bases not matched to a gene: 4. Looked up from germline, CDR1 is MNHNS and CDR2 is SASEGT. CDR3 protein: CASSPTGGANTGELFF. The CDR3 DNA reads as TGTGCCAGCAGTCCGACAGGGGGTGCGAACACCGGGGAGCTGTTTTTT.

This clonotype was seen ten or more times. The J gene is TRBJ2-2, the V gene TRBV20-1; a possible D gene is TRBD1 (6 bases). V dropped 7 bases and J dropped 10 bases, with 19 bases sitting between them. The CDR3 consists of 13 residues. Germline loops: CDR1 DFQATT, CDR2 SNEGSKA (reference sequence). CDR3 in amino acids: CSVAGDQELELFF. The CDR3 region has the DNA TGCAGTGTCGCAGGGGATCAGGAGTTGGAGCTGTTTTTT.

At least ten counts were recorded for this clonotype. V is TRBV2 and J is TRBJ2-3; D not certain. The CDR3 runs 13 residues. Germline V gene data show CDR1 as SNHLY and CDR2 as FYNNEI. V gave up 5 bases and J gave up 2 bases, with 8 bases separating them. The CDR3 here is CASSKETTDTQYF. CDR3 nucleotide sequence: TGTGCCAGCAGTAAAGAAACCACAGATACGCAGTATTTT. The variable domain in full, completed from reference TRBV2 and TRBJ2-3, reads EPEVTQTPSHQVTQMGQEVILRCVPISNHLYFYWYRQILGQKVEFLVSFYNNEISEKSEIFDDQFSVERPDGSNFTLKIRSTKLEDSAMYFCASSKETTDTQYFGPGTRLTVL.

This clonotype was seen many times. This sequence joins TRBV18 and TRBJ2-1, with TRBD2 matching 11 bases. V shed 0 bases and J 6 bases; nucleotides not matched to a gene: 4. The CDR3 consists of 16 residues. Germline values: CDR1 KGHSH, CDR2 LQKENI. The CDR3 nucleotides are TGTGCCAGCTCACCACCGGTGCTAGCGGGGGGCAATGAGCAGTTCTTC. Encoded protein: CASSPPVLAGGNEQFF. Supplemented by reference TRBV18 and TRBJ2-1, the full variable domain reads NAGVMQNPRHLVRRRGQEARLRCSPMKGHSHVYWYRQLPEEGLKFMVYLQKENIIDESGMPKERFSAEFPKEGPSILRIQQVVRGDSAAYFCASSPPVLAGGNEQFFGPGTRLTVL.

This clonotype was counted at least ten times. The chain recombines TRBV20-1 with TRBJ2-3, with D possibly matching TRBD2 (5 bases). CDR3 length equals 13 residues. Per germline, CDR1 DFQATT and CDR2 SNEGSKA (reference sequence). V was clipped by 6 bases and J by 2 bases, with 12 bases between them. CDR3: CSAPPRVTDTQYF. The DNA of the CDR3 is TGCAGTGCCCCTCCGCGGGTCACAGATACGCAGTATTTT.

This clonotype was detected many times. The V call is TRBV25-1, the J call TRBJ2-7; D might be TRBD2 (5 bases). CDR1 MGHDK and CDR2 SYGVNS come from the germline V gene. The CDR3 is made up of 15 amino acids. V gave up 3 bases and J gave up 5 bases, with 17 bases separating them. The CDR3 spells CASSENPGIADEQYF. The CDR3 DNA reads as TGTGCCAGCAGTGAGAATCCCGGGATAGCCGACGAGCAGTACTTC.

This clonotype has a count of ten or more. This rearrangement joins TRBV10-2 to TRBJ2-7; possibly TRBD1 or TRBD2 for D (6 bases each). V lost 4 bases and J 0 bases, leaving 19 bases between the germline ends. Germline V gives CDR1 WSHSY, CDR2 SAAADI. There are 17 residues in the CDR3. CDR3 protein: CASSGRGRTANSYEQYF. CDR3 sequence (DNA): TGCGCCAGCAGTGGGAGGGGTAGGACAGCGAACTCCTACGAGCAGTACTTC.